These 18 T cell receptor beta chains originate from one sample sequenced in a study of blood T cell repertoires in COVID-19. Sequencing used immunoSEQ multiplex PCR; TCRdb keeps in-frame clones, though not all of them. Here the sample spans about 32,000 clones, roughly 91% being singletons. Sequenced input: peripheral blood. These receptors all stem from a man between 65 and 85 years old with active or convalescent COVID-19.

This chain connects TRBV6-5 to TRBJ1-5; 7 nucleotides agree with TRBD1. J was trimmed by 3 bases and V by 0 bases; bases with no gene match: 2. Germline V gives CDR1 MNHEY, CDR2 SVGAGI. This CDR3 is built from 15 residues. The CDR3 sequence: CASSYSTGHNQPQHF. In DNA, the CDR3 is TGTGCCAGCAGTTACTCGACAGGGCACAATCAGCCCCAGCATTTT.

The chain has TRBV7-9 and TRBJ1-1; TRBD1 might be the D (6 bases). In germline, CDR1 is SEHNR, CDR2 FQNEAQ (reference sequence). This CDR3 comprises 14 residues. With 1 base removed from V and 6 bases from J, the gap between germline ends came to 12 bases. DNA for the CDR3: TGTGCCAGCAGCTTAGGAGGGGGGGCTGCTGAAGCTTTCTTT. Its protein product is CASSLGGGAAEAFF.

The gene calls are TRBV5-5 and TRBJ1-2; D is uncertain. CDR3 length: 13 amino acids. Germline CDR1 reads SGHKS; CDR2 reads YYEKEE (reference sequence). The germline V and J ends were trimmed by 5 bases and 9 bases, with 17 bases remaining between them. The CDR3 sequence is CASSFLLDRSYTF. CDR3 coding DNA: TGTGCCAGCAGTTTCCTTTTAGATCGTAGCTACACCTTC.

The gene calls are TRBV7-2 and TRBJ2-3; 16 positions agree with TRBD2. Germline-derived CDR1 and CDR2 are SGHTA and FQGNSA. With 2 bases clipped from V and 9 bases from J, the junction kept 8 bases outside the gene matches. The CDR3 consists of 17 residues. This CDR3 reads CASSLMSGTSGRGTQYF. The CDR3 DNA sequence: TGTGCCAGCAGCTTAATGTCCGGGACTAGCGGGAGGGGAACGCAGTATTTT.

The CDR3 DNA follows: TGCGCCAGCAGCCAAAGACCGGGACAGGGGGCCGGTGGCTACACCTTC. This translates into CASSQRPGQGAGGYTF. The chain is built from TRBV4-3 and TRBJ1-2; 12 bases fit TRBD1. The CDR3 runs to 16 residues. Germline trimming cut 2 bases from V and 7 bases from J; bases unmatched to any gene: 8. In germline, CDR1 is LGHNA, CDR2 YSLEER.

J is TRBJ2-1 and V is TRBV5-1; 8 positions match TRBD1. The CDR3 is 17 residues long. J was trimmed by 7 bases and V by 4 bases; bases with no gene match: 16. CDR1 and CDR2 from the germline V gene are SGHRS and YFSETQ. The CDR3 region has the DNA TGCGCCAGCAGCCAAAGCCAGGGGGCTGGTTCTGGAAATGAGCAGTTCTTC. Protein product: CASSQSQGAGSGNEQFF.

The V gene is TRBV9, the J gene TRBJ1-4; a possible D gene is TRBD1 (6 bases). The CDR3 consists of 17 residues. Trimming pared 4 bases from V and 0 bases from J, leaving 16 bases between. The germline V gene has CDR1 SGDLS and CDR2 YYNGEE. The CDR3 DNA reads TGTGCCAGCAGCCCACAGACAGGCGTAGCAACTAATGAAAAACTGTTTTTT. This translates into CASSPQTGVATNEKLFF.

The CDR3 coding sequence is TGTGCCAGCAGCTTACGGGGTGGGGAAGAAGGAGGCTACACCTTC. Translating gives CASSLRGGEEGGYTF. The chain joins TRBV13 to TRBJ1-2; D gene ambiguous. CDR1 and CDR2 (germline): PRHDT, FYEKMQ (reference sequence). V was shortened by 2 bases and J by 8 bases, with 18 bases between the two germline ends. CDR3 size: 15 residues.

The chain uses TRBV29-1 and TRBJ1-2, with TRBD1 identical over 8 bases. CDR1 SQVTM and CDR2 ANQGSEA come from the germline V gene. Unmatched junction bases numbered 9, after V lost 7 bases and J lost 2 bases. This CDR3 region has 14 residues. The CDR3 loop reads CSAAQGVLNYGYTF. The CDR3 DNA sequence: TGCAGCGCTGCACAGGGGGTATTGAACTATGGCTACACCTTC.

V usage is TRBV6-4 and J usage is TRBJ1-2; D ambiguous. This CDR3 is built from 13 residues. The V gene's germline CDR1 is MRHNA and CDR2 SNTAGT. V was shortened by 4 bases and J by 7 bases, with 13 bases between the two germline ends. Here the CDR3 DNA reads TGTGCCAGCAGTGTTACCGGAGGAGGTGGCTACACCTTC. Amino acids: CASSVTGGGGYTF.

The V and J genes are TRBV2 and TRBJ1-1; 9 nucleotides line up with TRBD1. The V gene end was trimmed by 5 bases and the J gene end by 5 bases; junction bases not matched to a gene: 6. CDR1 is SNHLY and CDR2 is FYNNEI in the germline V gene. The length of the CDR3 is 14 residues. The CDR3, as DNA: TGTGCCAGCAGTCCGACAGGGGGTTGGACTGAAGCTTTCTTT. Encoded protein: CASSPTGGWTEAFF.

The rearrangement links TRBV6-5 to TRBJ2-2, with 9 bases identical to TRBD1. This CDR3 contains 15 residues. V lost 5 bases to trimming and J lost 4 bases; unmatched junction nucleotides: 5. Germline V gene sequence: CDR1 MNHEY, CDR2 SVGAGI. As DNA, the CDR3 is TGTGCCAGCAGTACCGGGACAGGGATCACCGGGGAGCTGTTTTTT. Translation gives CASSTGTGITGELFF.

The V call is TRBV27, the J call TRBJ2-2, with TRBD2 identical over 7 bases. This CDR3 contains 15 residues. Per germline, CDR1 MNHEY and CDR2 SMNVEV (reference sequence). V shed 5 bases and J 2 bases; nucleotides not matched to a gene: 5. The CDR3 spells CASSLTSANTGELFF. The CDR3 coding sequence is TGTGCCAGCAGTCTAACTAGCGCTAACACCGGGGAGCTGTTTTTT.

This chain links TRBV19 with TRBJ1-2; TRBD1 matches at 8 bases. The V segment lost 3 bases and the J segment 4 bases; nucleotides outside the gene matches: 4. CDR3 length: 14 residues. The germline gives CDR1 LNHDA, CDR2 SQIVND (reference sequence). DNA for the CDR3: TGTGCCAGTAGTATGGGGGACAGGATCTATGGCTACACCTTC. Protein: CASSMGDRIYGYTF.

The CDR3 DNA is TGTGCCAGCAGCTTAGATGGGGGCGGCAATCAGCCCCAGCATTTT. Residues: CASSLDGGGNQPQHF. The V call is TRBV7-8, the J call TRBJ1-5; tentatively, D is TRBD1 (6 bases). Germline CDR1 is SGHVS and CDR2 is FQNEAQ. The germline V and J ends were trimmed by 1 base and 2 bases, with 9 bases remaining between them. This CDR3 has 15 amino acids.

This chain connects TRBV28 to TRBJ1-1; D is undetermined. In germline, CDR1 is MDHEN, CDR2 SYDVKM. The V end was cut by 6 bases, the J end by 8 bases, with 13 bases between. This CDR3 contains 12 residues. CDR3 DNA: TGTGCCAGCAGCCCTCTCGGGTCGGAAGCTTTCTTT. This encodes CASSPLGSEAFF.

The chain recombines TRBV11-2 with TRBJ1-3, with 9 positions matching TRBD1. Trimming removed 4 bases from V and 0 bases from J; junction bases left unmatched: 1. Germline CDR1 SGHAT, CDR2 FQNNGV. The CDR3 runs to 15 residues. The CDR3 coding sequence is TGTGCCAGCAGCTCGACAGGGGGCTCTGGAAACACCATATATTTT. Its protein product is CASSSTGGSGNTIYF. Variable domain in full (rest from reference TRBV11-2 and TRBJ1-3): EAGVAQSPRYKIIEKRQSVAFWCNPISGHATLYWYQQILGQGPKLLIQFQNNGVVDDSQLPKDRFSAERLKGVDSTLKIQPAKLEDSAVYLCASSSTGGSGNTIYFGEGSWLTVV.

V is TRBV7-9 and J is TRBJ1-3; TRBD1 might be the D (6 bases). Per the germline V gene, CDR1 is SEHNR and CDR2 is FQNEAQ (reference sequence). The CDR3 has 15 amino acids. V dropped 5 bases and J dropped 0 bases, with 11 bases sitting between them. The CDR3 DNA follows: TGTGCCAGCAGCCCTCAGACAGGCTCTGGAAACACCATATATTTT. Protein sequence: CASSPQTGSGNTIYF. Using reference TRBV7-9 and TRBJ1-3 for the parts outside the CDR3, the full variable domain is DTGVSQNPRHKITKRGQNVTFRCDPISEHNRLYWYRQTLGQGPEFLTYFQNEAQLEKSRLLSDRFSAERPKGSFSTLEIQRTEQGDSAMYLCASSPQTGSGNTIYFGEGSWLTVV.